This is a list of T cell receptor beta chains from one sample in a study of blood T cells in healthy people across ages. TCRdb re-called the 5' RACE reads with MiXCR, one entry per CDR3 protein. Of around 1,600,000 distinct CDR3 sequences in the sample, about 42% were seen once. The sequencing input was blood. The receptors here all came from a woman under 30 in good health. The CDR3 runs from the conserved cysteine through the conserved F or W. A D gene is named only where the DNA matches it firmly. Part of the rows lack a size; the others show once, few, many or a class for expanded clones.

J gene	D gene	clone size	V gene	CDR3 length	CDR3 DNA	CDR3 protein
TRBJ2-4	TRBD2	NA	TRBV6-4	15	TGTGCCAGCAGTGACTCGAGGGCGGGGGGAAACATTCAGTACTTC	CASSDSRAGGNIQYF
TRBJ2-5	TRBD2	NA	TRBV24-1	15	TGTGCCACCAGTGTATCTAGCGGGATCGGGGAGACCCAGTACTTC	CATSVSSGIGETQYF
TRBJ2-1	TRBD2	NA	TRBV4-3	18	TGCGCCAGCAGCCAAGGGGGGGGACCCCGGGAGTGGAGCAATGAGCAGTTCTTC	CASSQGGGPREWSNEQFF
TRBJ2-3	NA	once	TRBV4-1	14	TGCGCCAGCAGCCAAGGAGCGCGCACAGATACGCAGTATTTT	CASSQGARTDTQYF
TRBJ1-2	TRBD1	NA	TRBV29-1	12	TGCAGCGTGGACAGGCCCGCGGGTGGCTACACCTTC	CSVDRPAGGYTF
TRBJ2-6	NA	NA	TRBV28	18	TGTGCCACAAACGCGTTTAAGGGAGGACTATCCGGGGCCAACGTCCTGACTTTC	CATNAFKGGLSGANVLTF
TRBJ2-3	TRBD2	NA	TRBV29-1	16	TGCAGCGTTGAAGGAGAGCGGGAGCAGTCGGTGTATACGCAGTATTTT	CSVEGEREQSVYTQYF
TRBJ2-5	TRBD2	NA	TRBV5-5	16	TGTGCCAGCAGCCCAGCCACTAGCGGCTATCAAGAGACCCAGTACTTC	CASSPATSGYQETQYF
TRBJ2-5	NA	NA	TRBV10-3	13	TGTGCCATCAGTGAGTCCAGGCAAGAGACCCAGTACTTC	CAISESRQETQYF
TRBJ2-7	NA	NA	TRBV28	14	TGTGCCAGCAGTTCCGGAGGGAGGAGGTTCGAGCAGTACTTC	CASSSGGRRFEQYF
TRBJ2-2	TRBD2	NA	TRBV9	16	TGTGCCAGCAGCGTAGCCCTAGCGGGGAACACCGGGGAGCTGTTTTTT	CASSVALAGNTGELFF
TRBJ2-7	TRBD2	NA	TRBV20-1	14	TGCAGTGCTGAAGGACTAGCTGGATACAATGAGCAGTACTTC	CSAEGLAGYNEQYF
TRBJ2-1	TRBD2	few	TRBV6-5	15	TGTGCCAGCAGTCCAGGGAGGGTGCCGAACAATGAGCAGTTCTTC	CASSPGRVPNNEQFF
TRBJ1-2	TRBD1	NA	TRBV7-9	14	TGTGCCAGCAGTACAGCCGGGACAGAGTATGGCTACACCTTC	CASSTAGTEYGYTF
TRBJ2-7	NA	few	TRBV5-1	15	TGCGCCAGCACGATAGCCAGTGGAAGCTCCTACGAGCAGTACTTC	CASTIASGSSYEQYF
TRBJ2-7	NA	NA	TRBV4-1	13	TGCGCCAGCAGCCAAGATGAGCGCTACGAGCAGTACTTC	CASSQDERYEQYF
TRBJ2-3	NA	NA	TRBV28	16	TGTGCCAGCAGAGCAATGTGGGGGTCTAGCACAGATACGCAGTATTTT	CASRAMWGSSTDTQYF
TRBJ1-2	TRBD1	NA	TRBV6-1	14	TGTGCCAGCAGTTTCCGACAGGGTTCGTATGGCCACACCTTC	CASSFRQGSYGHTF
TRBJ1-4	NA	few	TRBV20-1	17	TGCAGTGCTCGTTATTTTGGAACCGAGAATATTAATGAAAAACTGTTTTTT	CSARYFGTENINEKLFF
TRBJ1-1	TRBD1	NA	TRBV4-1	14	TGCGCCAGCAGCTGGGGGACAGAGAACACTGAAGCTTTCTTT	CASSWGTENTEAFF
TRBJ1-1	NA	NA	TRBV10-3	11	TGTGCCATCAGCCATGACAATGAAGCTTTCTTT	CAISHDNEAFF
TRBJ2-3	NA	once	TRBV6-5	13	TGTGCCAGTCAAAAGGGAACCACAGATACGCAGTATTTT	CASQKGTTDTQYF
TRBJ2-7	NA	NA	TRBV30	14	TGTGCCTGGAGTGTACCGGCAGGGTCGAACGAGCAGTACTTC	CAWSVPAGSNEQYF
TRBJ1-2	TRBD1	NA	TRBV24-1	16	TGTGCCACCAGTGATGCCACCGGGACAGGGGGCAATGGCTACACCTTC	CATSDATGTGGNGYTF
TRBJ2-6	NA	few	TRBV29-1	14	TGCAGCGTTGATTCAGGGCCTGGGGCCAACGTCCTGACTTTC	CSVDSGPGANVLTF
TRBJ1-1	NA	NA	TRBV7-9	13	TGTGCCAGCAGCTGGGTAGGGCTCGCTGAAGCTTTCTTT	CASSWVGLAEAFF
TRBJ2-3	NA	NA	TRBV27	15	TGTGCCAGCAGCTGGGAGGGAGGGGGTGCAGATACGCAGTATTTT	CASSWEGGGADTQYF
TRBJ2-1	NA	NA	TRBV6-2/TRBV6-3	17	TGTGCCAGCAGTTACGCGGGCACCCTCGCACTATACAATGAGCAGTTCTTC	CASSYAGTLALYNEQFF
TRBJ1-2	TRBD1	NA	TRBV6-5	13	TGTGCCAGCAGTTACCACAGGGGGATCGGCTACACCTTC	CASSYHRGIGYTF
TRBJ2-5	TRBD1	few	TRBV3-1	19	TGTGCCAGCAGCAAAGCGTTTAGGGGGCCGGGCCCATTTCAAGAGACCCAGTACTTC	CASSKAFRGPGPFQETQYF
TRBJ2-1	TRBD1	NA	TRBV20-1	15	TGCAGTGCTAGAGATAGGACAGGGGGTGGGAATGAGCAGTTCTTC	CSARDRTGGGNEQFF
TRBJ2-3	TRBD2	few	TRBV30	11	TGTGCTCGGGGGGATCCAGATACGCAGTATTTT	CARGDPDTQYF
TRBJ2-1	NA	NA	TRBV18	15	TGTGCCAGCTCATCGCTGTCCGCGGCCTACAATGAGCAGTTCTTC	CASSSLSAAYNEQFF
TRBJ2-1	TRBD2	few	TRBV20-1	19	TGCAGTGCTAGAGATTGGACTAGCGCGGACACTCCCTCCTACAATGAGCAGTTCTTC	CSARDWTSADTPSYNEQFF
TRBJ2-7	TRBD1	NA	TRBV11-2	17	TGTGCCAGCAGCTTAGAAAGCCCGACAGGGCGGGTTTACGAGCAGTACTTC	CASSLESPTGRVYEQYF
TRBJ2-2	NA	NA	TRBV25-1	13	TGTGCCAGCTGTGGTACGGAAATCGGGGAGCTGTTTTTT	CASCGTEIGELFF
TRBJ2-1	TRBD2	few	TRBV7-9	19	TGTGCCAGCAGCTTAGAGGCGCTAGCGGGGGGGCCGACCTACAATGAGCAGTTCTTC	CASSLEALAGGPTYNEQFF
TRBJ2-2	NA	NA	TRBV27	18	TGTGCCAGCAGTTTATTTACAGAGGGGGGGCCGAACACCGGGGAGCTGTTTTTT	CASSLFTEGGPNTGELFF
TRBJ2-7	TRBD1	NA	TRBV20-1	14	TGCAGTGCTAGGTCCATCGGGACAGGGGGGGAGCAGTACTTC	CSARSIGTGGEQYF
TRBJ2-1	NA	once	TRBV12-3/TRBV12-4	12	TGTGCCAGCGCCTCTAGCGTCAGCGAGCAGTTCTTC	CASASSVSEQFF
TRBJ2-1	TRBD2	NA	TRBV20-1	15	TGCAGTGCTAGAGATCTGCTAGCGGCTTACAATGAGCAGTTCTTC	CSARDLLAAYNEQFF
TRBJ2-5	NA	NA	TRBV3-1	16	TGTGCCAGCAGCCACTCCCGGGGACTGCGTCCAGAGACCCAGTACTTC	CASSHSRGLRPETQYF
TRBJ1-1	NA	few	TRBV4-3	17	TGCGCCAGCAGCCAAGAATTAGCCAGGGGTAAAGGCACTGAAGCTTTCTTT	CASSQELARGKGTEAFF
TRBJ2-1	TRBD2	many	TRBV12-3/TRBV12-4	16	TGTGCCAGCAGAGGACTAGCGGGGGGGTCCTACAATGAGCAGTTCTTC	CASRGLAGGSYNEQFF
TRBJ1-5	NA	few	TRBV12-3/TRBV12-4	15	TGTGCCAGCAGTTTTGACAGGTTGAGAGATCAGCCCCAGCATTTT	CASSFDRLRDQPQHF
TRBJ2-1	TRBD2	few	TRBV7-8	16	TGTGCCAGCAGCTTACAAGCGGGAGGGCTCTACAATGAGCAGTTCTTC	CASSLQAGGLYNEQFF
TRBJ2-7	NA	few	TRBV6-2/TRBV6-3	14	TGTGCCAGCGGGGACAACCCGCTTAGCGACGAGCAGTACTTC	CASGDNPLSDEQYF
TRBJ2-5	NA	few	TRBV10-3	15	TGTGCCATCAGTGATGTGGAGGGGAGCCAAGAGACCCAGTACTTC	CAISDVEGSQETQYF
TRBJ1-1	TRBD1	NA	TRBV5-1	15	TGCGCCAGCAGCTTGGTAGGACAGGGGGCGGGTGAAGCTTTCTTT	CASSLVGQGAGEAFF
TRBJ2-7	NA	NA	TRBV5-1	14	TGCGCCAGCAGCTTTTTTTCTACATCCGACGAGCAGTACTTC	CASSFFSTSDEQYF
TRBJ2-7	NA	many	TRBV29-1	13	TGCAGCGTTGAACTTCGCGATTCCTACGAGCAGTACTTC	CSVELRDSYEQYF
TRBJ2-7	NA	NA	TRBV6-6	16	TGTGCCAGCAGTTACCCTAGGGGGGACTTCTTCTACGAGCAGTACTTC	CASSYPRGDFFYEQYF
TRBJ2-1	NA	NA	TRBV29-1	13	TGCAGCGTTGCCGCGGGACAGCGATACGAGCAGTTCTTC	CSVAAGQRYEQFF
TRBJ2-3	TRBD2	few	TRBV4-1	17	TGCGCCAGCAGCCATGGACTAGCGGGGTCTAGCACAGATACGCAGTATTTT	CASSHGLAGSSTDTQYF
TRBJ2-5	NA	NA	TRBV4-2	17	TGTGCCAGCAGCCAAGATCTGGCGGGTGGAACCTACAATGAGCAGTACTTC	CASSQDLAGGTYNEQYF
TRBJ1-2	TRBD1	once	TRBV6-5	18	TGTACCAGCAGTTCGATCCGGGACAGTGGCTACACTCCCTATGGCTACACCTTC	CTSSSIRDSGYTPYGYTF
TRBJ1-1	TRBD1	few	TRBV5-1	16	TGCGCCAGCAGCGCCGGACAGGGAGGGTTGAACACTGAAGCTTTCTTT	CASSAGQGGLNTEAFF
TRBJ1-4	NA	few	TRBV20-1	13	TGCAGTGCCCTGGGGGGGACTAATGAAAAACTGTTTTTT	CSALGGTNEKLFF